One and the same sample provided the 21 T cell receptor beta chains below, sequenced in a study of T cell responses to AZD1222 COVID-19 vaccine. Using immunoSEQ multiplex PCR, the repertoire was profiled, and TCRdb retains in-frame clones only, with some absent. The sample includes 130,000 to 150,000 clones, about 81% of them seen just once. Specimen: peripheral blood, collected on day 0 of MenACWY control vaccination. The receptors stem from an adult in good health.

The chain is built from TRBV6-6 and TRBJ2-1, with a weak D call TRBD2 (6 bases). The germline CDR1 and CDR2 sequences are MNHNY and SVGAGI (reference sequence). Between the trimmed V and J ends, which lost 7 bases and 0 bases, there was a span of 10 bases. The CDR3 loop spans 14 amino acids. The CDR3, as DNA: TGTGCCAGCACCAAGGAGGGCTCCTACAATGAGCAGTTCTTC. Amino acids: CASTKEGSYNEQFF.

The count of this clone is one. The rearrangement joins TRBV6-5 to TRBJ2-7; tentatively, D is TRBD1 or TRBD2 (6 bases each). The germline V gene encodes CDR1 MNHEY and CDR2 SVGAGI. The CDR3 runs 14 residues. This CDR3 reads CASSYMGGSNEQYV. The CDR3 DNA reads as TGTGCCAGCAGTTATATGGGGGGCTCCAACGAGCAGTACGTC.

V is TRBV29-1 and J is TRBJ2-7; D call uncertain. Germline values: CDR1 SQVTM, CDR2 ANQGSEA. CDR3 length: 12 amino acids. V lost 5 bases to trimming and J lost 2 bases, with 10 bases between them. The CDR3 DNA reads TGCAGCGTTACAAGCTCGGCCTACGAGCAGTACTTC. It is translated as CSVTSSAYEQYF.

This chain links TRBV19 with TRBJ1-2; 8 bases map to TRBD1. CDR1 LNHDA and CDR2 SQIVND come from the germline V gene (reference sequence). Trimming removed 3 bases from V and 5 bases from J; junction bases left unmatched: 8. The length of the CDR3 is 15 residues. CDR3 coding DNA: TGTGCCAGTAGTATCCCCGGGACAGGTGTTTATGGCTACACCTTC. This gives the protein CASSIPGTGVYGYTF.

The chain uses TRBV14 and TRBJ2-3; 14 bases fit TRBD2. The CDR3 is made up of 17 amino acids. The trim removed 4 bases at V and 6 bases at J, leaving 9 bases unmatched. Germline V gives CDR1 SGHDN, CDR2 FVKESK. CDR3 in amino acids: CASSPQGTSGGPDTQYF. Written as DNA, the CDR3 is TGTGCCAGCAGCCCACAAGGGACTAGCGGGGGTCCGGATACGCAGTATTTT.

This clone came up once. This chain links TRBV18 with TRBJ2-7; D assignment may be TRBD1 or TRBD2 (7 bases each). This CDR3 has 15 residues. V was cut by 3 bases and J by 6 bases, with 18 bases left in between. Germline CDR1 KGHSH, CDR2 LQKENI. The CDR3 DNA reads TGTGCCAGCTCACCCCTGCAGGGGGGGGACTCCGAGCAGTACTTC. This sequence encodes CASSPLQGGDSEQYF.

DNA for the CDR3: TGTGCCAGCAGCCAAGAGGGGGTAGGCCTCGGCGGGACCCAGTACTTC. It translates to CASSQEGVGLGGTQYF. This chain connects TRBV14 to TRBJ2-5, with D perhaps TRBD1 or TRBD2 (5 bases each). The CDR3 sequence is 16 residues long. V lost 0 bases and J lost 7, with 18 bases in between. The germline V gene has CDR1 SGHDN and CDR2 FVKESK.

V is TRBV15 and J is TRBJ2-3, with D perhaps matching TRBD2 (5 bases). This CDR3 spans 20 amino acids. With 5 bases removed from V and 1 base from J, the gap between germline ends came to 28 bases. Germline lookup yields CDR1 LNHNV and CDR2 YYDKDF (reference sequence). The CDR3 region has the DNA TGTGCCACCAGCCCTATGAGAGGGCCGGTAGCGTCCTACGGCACAGATACGCAGTATTTT. Translating gives CATSPMRGPVASYGTDTQYF.

The gene calls are TRBV30 and TRBJ2-3; D uncertain. V was trimmed by 6 bases and J by 7 bases, leaving 11 bases between them. The CDR3 contains 11 residues. In germline, CDR1 is GTSNPN, CDR2 SVGIG (reference sequence). CDR3 loop: CACGEGYTQYF. As DNA, the CDR3 is TGTGCCTGCGGCGAAGGATATACGCAGTATTTT.

This rearrangement joins TRBV3-1 (or the pseudogene TRBV3-2) to TRBJ1-3; 7 nucleotides align to TRBD1. V trimming: 5 bases; J trimming: 0 bases; junction bases outside the gene matches: 7. The CDR3 has 16 residues. Germline V CDR1 and CDR2: LGHDT, YNNKEL (reference sequence). The CDR3 sequence is CASSRGGQVSGNTIYF. CDR3 bases: TGTGCCAGCAGCAGAGGCGGACAGGTCTCTGGAAACACCATATATTTT.

The chain recombines TRBV7-8 with TRBJ1-1, with no clear D. In germline, CDR1 is SGHVS, CDR2 FQNEAQ. This CDR3 contains 13 residues. V lost 6 bases and J 1 base, leaving 9 bases between the germline ends. Here the CDR3 reads CASSLSGNTEAFF. The DNA of the CDR3 is TGTGCCAGCAGTTTGTCAGGGAACACTGAAGCTTTCTTT.

The rearrangement joins TRBV19 to TRBJ2-5, with D tentatively TRBD1 or TRBD2 (5 bases each). CDR3 size: 16 residues. V lost 5 bases and J 3 bases, leaving 19 bases between the germline ends. Germline V gives CDR1 LNHDA, CDR2 SQIVND (reference sequence). Written as DNA, the CDR3 is TGTGCCAGTAGTGCTTCGTGGGGGATTGGGGAAGAGACCCAGTACTTC. It is translated as CASSASWGIGEETQYF.

The chain links TRBV6-6 to TRBJ1-2; the D gene is possibly TRBD1 (6 bases). Trimming pared 6 bases from V and 9 bases from J, leaving 11 bases between. The CDR3 loop spans 11 amino acids. Germline CDR1 and CDR2: MNHNY and SVGAGI (reference sequence). In DNA, the CDR3 is TGTGCCAGCAGCCCGGACAGAAGCTACACCTTC. Its translation is CASSPDRSYTF.

This clone appeared once. The V gene is TRBV18, the J gene TRBJ2-1; tentatively, D is TRBD2 (5 bases). CDR1 KGHSH and CDR2 LQKENI come from the germline V gene. Trimming stripped 3 bases from V and 4 bases from J, with 19 bases between. CDR3 size: 17 residues. The CDR3 region is CASSPSHVGVRYNEQFF. The CDR3 coding sequence is TGTGCCAGCTCACCGTCTCATGTCGGGGTGAGGTACAATGAGCAGTTCTTC.

V usage is TRBV16 and J usage is TRBJ1-5; TRBD1 aligns across 10 bases. The junction had 7 bases not matched to a gene; V was cut back by 2 bases and J by 9 bases. The CDR3 runs to 15 residues. In germline, CDR1 is KGHSY, CDR2 FQNENV. The CDR3 DNA reads TGTGCCAGCAGCCAAGGGGACAGGGGAATTCGGCCCCAGCATTTT. Translated: CASSQGDRGIRPQHF.

The chain is built from TRBV5-4 and TRBJ2-3; unclear D gene. CDR1 and CDR2 from the germline V gene are SGHNT and YYREEE (reference sequence). CDR3 size: 14 residues. The germline V and J ends were trimmed by 4 bases and 2 bases, with 11 bases remaining between them. In DNA, the CDR3 is TGTGCCAGCAGCCGAGAGTTGGCCACAGATACGCAGTATTTT. It specifies CASSRELATDTQYF.

This rearrangement joins TRBV28 to TRBJ2-7, with 7 bases fitting TRBD1. The ends lost 5 bases at V and 0 bases at J; junction bases unmatched: 4. Germline V gene sequence: CDR1 MDHEN, CDR2 SYDVKM. This CDR3 is built from 14 residues. For the CDR3, the DNA is TGTGCCAGCAGTGAAGGGGGCGCCTCCTACGAGCAGTACGTC. Amino acids: CASSEGGASYEQYV.

The CDR3 DNA sequence: TGTGCCAGCAGCCCAATCTCGACACCCGGGGAGCTGTTTTTT. This gives the protein CASSPISTPGELFF. The genes are TRBV7-3 and TRBJ2-2; D call uncertain. Germline loops: CDR1 SGHTA, CDR2 FQGTGA. V lost 5 bases, J lost 6 bases, and 13 bases lay in between. The CDR3 spans 14 residues.

The chain carries TRBV4-1 and TRBJ1-4; 10 positions match TRBD1. This CDR3 contains 20 residues. Germline trimming cut 2 bases from V and 7 bases from J; bases unmatched to any gene: 19. Germline CDR1 is MGHRA and CDR2 is YSYEKL. The CDR3 DNA reads as TGCGCCAGCAGCCAACGTGGGACCCCCCACTCGGGGACAGGGGTTGAAAAACTGTTTTTT. Encoded protein: CASSQRGTPHSGTGVEKLFF.

Concerning this clone: In the same sample, other DNA sequences code for this CDR3. The CDR3 here is CASSPSSYEQYF. The CDR3 DNA sequence: TGTGCCAGCAGCCCGAGCTCCTACGAGCAGTACTTC. The chain combines TRBV6-5 with TRBJ2-7; D is undetermined. The germline V and J ends were trimmed by 6 bases and 0 bases, with 6 bases remaining between them. The CDR3 extends over 12 amino acids. Germline V gives CDR1 MNHEY, CDR2 SVGAGI.

V is TRBV2 and J is TRBJ2-6; D not resolved. Trimming pared 6 bases from V and 0 bases from J, leaving 9 bases between. The CDR3 runs 15 residues. Germline assignment: CDR1 SNHLY and CDR2 FYNNEI. CDR3: CASSERYSGANVLTF. The CDR3, as DNA: TGTGCCAGCAGCGAGAGGTACTCTGGGGCCAACGTCCTGACTTTC.